The text below deals with one T cell receptor beta chain. How the authors handled the data: Nucleated cell counts were estimated from reference gene primer amplification. The protocol was immunoSEQ multiplex PCR, while the TCRdb copy is restricted to in-frame clones and leaves out a portion. V and J calls and clone size are as listed in that table; D and trimming were resolved from the DNA. The sample shows about 76,000 clones, 80% to 90% of them seen only once. This sample stems from a study of blood T cell repertoires in COVID-19. Study-wide background: Spain, Italy and the United States supplied samples that represented acute and convalescent COVID-19.

CDR3 size: 14 residues. V shed 5 bases and J shed 6 bases, with 17 bases lying between them. Germline V lookup: CDR1 LNHDA, CDR2 SQIVND (reference sequence). J is TRBJ2-7 and V is TRBV19; a weak D match, TRBD2 (5 bases). This sequence originates from a woman in her fifties or sixties with acute or convalescent COVID-19. The specimen sequenced was peripheral blood. CDR3 protein: CASSSGGSPLEQYV. CDR3 sequence (DNA): TGTGCCAGTAGTTCCGGAGGTTCCCCTCTCGAGCAGTACGTC.